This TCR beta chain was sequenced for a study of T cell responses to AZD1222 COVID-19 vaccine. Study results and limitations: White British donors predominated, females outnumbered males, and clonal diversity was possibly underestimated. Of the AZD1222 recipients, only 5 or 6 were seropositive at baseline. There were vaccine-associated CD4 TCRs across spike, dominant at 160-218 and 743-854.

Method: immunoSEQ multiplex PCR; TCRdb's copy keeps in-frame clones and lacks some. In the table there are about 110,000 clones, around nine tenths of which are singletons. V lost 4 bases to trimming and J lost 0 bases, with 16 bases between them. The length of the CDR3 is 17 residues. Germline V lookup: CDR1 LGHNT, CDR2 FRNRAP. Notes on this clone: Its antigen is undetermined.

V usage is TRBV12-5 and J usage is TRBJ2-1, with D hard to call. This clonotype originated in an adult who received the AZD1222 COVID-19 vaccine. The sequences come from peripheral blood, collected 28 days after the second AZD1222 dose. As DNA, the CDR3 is TGTGCTAGTGGTTCGCAAATCTTAGCTAGCTCCTACAATGAGCAGTTCTTC. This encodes CASGSQILASSYNEQFF.